Below are 16 T cell receptor beta chains sequenced from a single sample in a study of blood T cell repertoires in COVID-19. Clones were read by immunoSEQ multiplex PCR, and TCRdb kept only the in-frame ones, dropping some. The sample consists of around 190,000 clones, 65% to 90% of them appearing once. The sample comprised peripheral blood. The receptor set was obtained from a middle-aged man with active or convalescent COVID-19.

This chain joins TRBV11-3 and TRBJ1-3; D uncertain. The V gene lost 6 bases and the J gene lost 9 bases, with 12 bases spanning the gap. This CDR3 has 12 residues. Germline values: CDR1 SGHNT, CDR2 YENEEA. The CDR3 reads CASSSWGGTIYF. The CDR3 DNA is TGTGCCAGCAGTTCCTGGGGAGGCACCATATATTTT.

CDR3 loop: CASSSDRGPNQPQHF. DNA of the CDR3: TGTGCCAGCAGCTCGGACAGGGGGCCTAATCAGCCCCAGCATTTT. The J gene is TRBJ1-5, the V gene TRBV28; 11 bases are shared with TRBD1. The CDR3 sequence is 15 residues long. Per the germline V gene, CDR1 is MDHEN and CDR2 is SYDVKM. After removal of 6 bases from V and 4 bases from J, the junction contained 5 bases not matched to a gene.

The chain is built from TRBV18 and TRBJ1-1, with D perhaps matching TRBD1 (6 bases). Trimming shortened V by 0 bases and J by 3 bases, and 14 bases separated the two germline ends. CDR3 size: 16 residues. Germline assignment: CDR1 KGHSH and CDR2 LQKENI. CDR3 in DNA: TGTGCCAGCTCACCACCGGGGGGGGCGGGATACACTGAAGCTTTCTTT. Translating gives CASSPPGGAGYTEAFF.

The chain uses TRBV6-6 and TRBJ2-3; 9 bases map to TRBD1. The CDR3 is made up of 15 amino acids. Germline assignment: CDR1 MNHNY and CDR2 SVGAGI (reference sequence). After removal of 5 bases from V and 3 bases from J, the junction contained 6 bases not matched to a gene. CDR3 protein: CASSRQGGMTDTQYF. The CDR3 bases are TGTGCCAGCAGTCGACAGGGGGGAATGACAGATACGCAGTATTTT.

The V gene is TRBV11-2, the J gene TRBJ2-5; D perhaps matches TRBD2 (5 bases). The germline CDR1 and CDR2 sequences are SGHAT and FQNNGV. This CDR3 has 16 residues. V lost 5 bases and J lost 2, with 18 bases in between. The CDR3 DNA follows: TGTGCCAGCAGCAGGAACCAAGGGAGCGCGCAAGAGACCCAGTACTTC. Its translation is CASSRNQGSAQETQYF.

This chain links TRBV10-3 with TRBJ2-3; TRBD2 agrees at 7 bases. Trimming removed 10 bases from V and 2 bases from J; junction bases left unmatched: 9. The CDR3 contains 14 residues. Germline loops: CDR1 ENHRY, CDR2 SYGVKD. CDR3 sequence (DNA): TGTGCCACCGTAGCGGGTCCGTCCACAGATACGCAGTATTTT. Its translation is CATVAGPSTDTQYF.

The chain employs TRBV10-3 and TRBJ2-2; 9 bases agree with TRBD1. The trim removed 6 bases at V and 7 bases at J, leaving 6 bases unmatched. Germline-derived CDR1 and CDR2 are ENHRY and SYGVKD. The CDR3 totals 14 residues. The CDR3 sequence: CAIRGTGRNGELFF. CDR3 DNA sequence: TGTGCCATCAGGGGGACAGGGCGGAACGGGGAGCTGTTTTTT.

The chain couples TRBV5-6 to TRBJ2-2; 10 nucleotides line up with TRBD1. CDR3 length: 16 amino acids. Per germline, CDR1 SGHDT and CDR2 YYEEEE. J lost 6 bases, V lost 4 bases, and 9 bases had no gene match. The DNA of the CDR3 is TGTGCCAGCAGCAGACAGGGGGCAAGGTACTCCGGGGAGCTGTTTTTT. This translates into CASSRQGARYSGELFF.

The J gene is TRBJ1-1, the V gene TRBV27; TRBD1 might be the D (6 bases). Trimming removed 6 bases from V and 8 bases from J, with 13 bases in between. Germline V gene sequence: CDR1 MNHEY, CDR2 SMNVEV (reference sequence). The CDR3 consists of 12 residues. The CDR3 here is CASRNTGMEAFF. CDR3 in DNA: TGTGCCAGCAGAAATACAGGGATGGAAGCTTTCTTT.

The chain employs TRBV10-3 and TRBJ1-2, with TRBD1 matching over 9 bases. V was clipped by 6 bases and J by 5 bases; unmatched bases: 16. Germline V gives CDR1 ENHRY, CDR2 SYGVKD. The CDR3 has 17 amino acids. DNA for the CDR3: TGTGCCATCAGCGCCTTGGGACAGGGCCCGATGCGGTATGGCTACACCTTC. Translated: CAISALGQGPMRYGYTF.

CDR3 coding DNA: TGTGCCACCAGCGGACTCGGGATTTCGGAGGGCTACACCTTC. It yields the protein CATSGLGISEGYTF. V gene TRBV15 combines with J gene TRBJ1-2; D is undetermined. V lost 5 bases to trimming and J lost 8 bases, with 18 bases between them. CDR3 length: 14 residues. Germline V gene sequence: CDR1 LNHNV, CDR2 YYDKDF (reference sequence).

V gene TRBV21-1 combines with J gene TRBJ2-2; the D segment call TRBD1 is taken from the table without a DNA check. TRBV21-1 represents a pseudogene. There are 14 residues in the CDR3. The CDR3 nucleotides read TGTGCCAGCAGCAAAGTACAGAACACCGGGGAGCTGTTTTTT. Its translation: CASSKVQNTGELFF.

The chain has TRBV18 and TRBJ1-1; tentatively, D is TRBD1 (5 bases). Looked up from germline, CDR1 is KGHSH and CDR2 is LQKENI. CDR3 length: 16 amino acids. V lost 0 bases, J lost 3 bases, and 14 bases lay in between. The CDR3 sequence: CASSPPRQLLDTEAFF. In DNA, the CDR3 is TGTGCCAGCTCACCACCGCGACAGCTTTTAGACACTGAAGCTTTCTTT.

In its sample, this clone was seen once. J is TRBJ2-2 and V is TRBV5-5, with TRBD2 identical over 7 bases. The V gene's germline CDR1 is SGHKS and CDR2 YYEKEE (reference sequence). With 0 bases clipped from V and 4 bases from J, the junction kept 6 bases outside the gene matches. CDR3 length: 16 residues. The CDR3 nucleotides are TGTGCCAGCAGCTTGGCGGGGACTATAATCACCGGGGAGCTGTTTTTT. This codes for CASSLAGTIITGELFF.

The rearrangement links TRBV12-3 or TRBV12-4 to TRBJ1-5; D call uncertain. V dropped 6 bases and J dropped 2 bases, with 8 bases sitting between them. There are 13 residues in the CDR3. CDR3 in DNA: TGTGCCAGCAGGGCCAGCGGCAATCAGCCCCAGCATTTT. Residues: CASRASGNQPQHF.

The V gene is TRBV3-1 (or the pseudogene TRBV3-2), the J gene TRBJ1-1, with unresolved D. Germline V lookup: CDR1 LGHDT, CDR2 YNNKEL (reference sequence). CDR3 length: 14 residues. The V end lost 1 base, the J end lost 2 bases, and 8 bases lay between the germline ends. The CDR3 loop reads CASSQVEGNTEAFF. CDR3 bases: TGTGCCAGCAGCCAAGTCGAGGGAAACACTGAAGCTTTCTTT.